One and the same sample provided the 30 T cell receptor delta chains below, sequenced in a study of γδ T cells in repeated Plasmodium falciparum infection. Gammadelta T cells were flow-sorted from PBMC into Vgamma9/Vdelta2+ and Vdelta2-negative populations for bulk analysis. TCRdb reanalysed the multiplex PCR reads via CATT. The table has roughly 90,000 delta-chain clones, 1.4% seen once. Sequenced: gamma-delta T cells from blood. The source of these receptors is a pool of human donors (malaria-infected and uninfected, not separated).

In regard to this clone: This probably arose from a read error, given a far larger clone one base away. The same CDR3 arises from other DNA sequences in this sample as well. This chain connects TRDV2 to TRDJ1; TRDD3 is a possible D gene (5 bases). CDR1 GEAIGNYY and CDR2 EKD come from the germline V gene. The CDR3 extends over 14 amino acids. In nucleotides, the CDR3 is TGTGCTTGTGACCCCTTGGGGTACACCGATAAACTCATCTTT. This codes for CACDPLGYTDKLIF.

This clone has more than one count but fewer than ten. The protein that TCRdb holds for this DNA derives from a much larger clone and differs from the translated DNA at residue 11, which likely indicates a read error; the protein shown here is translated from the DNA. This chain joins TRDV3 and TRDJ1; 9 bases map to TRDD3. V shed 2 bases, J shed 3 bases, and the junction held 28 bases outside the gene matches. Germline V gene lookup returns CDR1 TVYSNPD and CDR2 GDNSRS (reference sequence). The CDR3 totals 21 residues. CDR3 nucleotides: TGTGCCTTTGAGCCGACCTGGGGGATTAAGGGCACTTCGCGGGCTTCCGATAAACTCATCTTT. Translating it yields CAFEPTWGIKGTSRASDKLIF. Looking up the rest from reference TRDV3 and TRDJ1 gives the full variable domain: CDKVTQSSPDQTVASGSEVVLLCTYDTVYSNPDLFWYRIRPDYSFQFVFYGDNSRSEGADFTQGRFSVKHILTQKAFHLVISPVRTEDSATYYCAFEPTWGIKGTSRASDKLIFGKGTRVTVEP.

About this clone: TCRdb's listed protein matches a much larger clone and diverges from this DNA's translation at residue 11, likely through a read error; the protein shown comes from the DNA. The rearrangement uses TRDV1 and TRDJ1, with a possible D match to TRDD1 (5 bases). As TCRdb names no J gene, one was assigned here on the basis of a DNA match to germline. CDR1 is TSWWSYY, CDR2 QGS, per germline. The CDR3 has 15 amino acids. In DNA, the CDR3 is TGTGCTCTTGGGGGCAAATACACGGACACCTATAAACTCATCTTT. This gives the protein CALGGKYTDTYKLIF.

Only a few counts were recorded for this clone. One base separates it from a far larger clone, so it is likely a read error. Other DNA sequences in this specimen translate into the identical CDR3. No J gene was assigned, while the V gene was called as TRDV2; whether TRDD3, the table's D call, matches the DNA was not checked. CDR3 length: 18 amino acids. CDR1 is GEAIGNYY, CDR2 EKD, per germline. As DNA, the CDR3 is TGTGCCTGTGACACCGGTTGGACCAACTCCTGGGACACCCGACAGATGTTCTTC. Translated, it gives CACDTGWTNSWDTRQMFF.

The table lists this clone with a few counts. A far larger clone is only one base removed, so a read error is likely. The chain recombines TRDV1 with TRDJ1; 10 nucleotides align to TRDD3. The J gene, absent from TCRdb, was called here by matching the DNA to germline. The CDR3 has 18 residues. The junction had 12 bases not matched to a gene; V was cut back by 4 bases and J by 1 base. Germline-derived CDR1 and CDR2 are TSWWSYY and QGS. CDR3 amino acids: CALGATQYWGIPTDKLIF. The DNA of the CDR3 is TGTGCTCTTGGGGCCACACAATACTGGGGGATCCCCACCGATAAACTCATCTTT.

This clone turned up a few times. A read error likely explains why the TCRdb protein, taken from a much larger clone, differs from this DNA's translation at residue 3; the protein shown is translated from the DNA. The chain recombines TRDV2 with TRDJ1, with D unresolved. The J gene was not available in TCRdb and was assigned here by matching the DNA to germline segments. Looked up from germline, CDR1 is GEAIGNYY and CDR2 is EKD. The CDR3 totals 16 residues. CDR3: CAWDTVSDRYTDKLIF. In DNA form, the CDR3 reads TGTGCCTGGGACACCGTATCCGATAGGTACACCGATAAACTCATCTTT.

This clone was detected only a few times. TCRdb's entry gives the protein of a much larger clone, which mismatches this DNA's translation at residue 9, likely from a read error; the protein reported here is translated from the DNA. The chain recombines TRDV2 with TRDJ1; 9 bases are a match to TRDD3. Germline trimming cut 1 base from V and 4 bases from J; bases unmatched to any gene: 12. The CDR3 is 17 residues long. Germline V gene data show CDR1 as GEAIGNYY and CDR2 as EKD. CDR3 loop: CACDTPWGMPDSDKLIF. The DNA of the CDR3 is TGTGCCTGTGACACTCCCTGGGGGATGCCAGACAGCGATAAACTCATCTTT.

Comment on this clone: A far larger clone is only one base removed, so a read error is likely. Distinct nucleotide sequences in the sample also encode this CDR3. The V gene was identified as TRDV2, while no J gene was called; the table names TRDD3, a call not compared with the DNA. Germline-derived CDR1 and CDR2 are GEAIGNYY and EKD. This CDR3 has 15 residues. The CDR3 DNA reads TGTGCCTGTGACCGCGTGATGGGGGACACCGATAAACTCATCTTC. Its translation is CACDRVMGDTDKLIF.

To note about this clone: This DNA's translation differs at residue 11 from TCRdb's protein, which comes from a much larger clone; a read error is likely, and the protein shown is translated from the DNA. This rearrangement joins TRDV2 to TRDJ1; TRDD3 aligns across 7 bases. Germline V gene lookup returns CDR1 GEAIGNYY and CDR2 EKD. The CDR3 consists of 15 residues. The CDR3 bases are TGTGCCTGTGACACGCTGGGGGGGGGCACCAATAAACTCATCTTT. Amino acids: CACDTLGGGTNKLIF.

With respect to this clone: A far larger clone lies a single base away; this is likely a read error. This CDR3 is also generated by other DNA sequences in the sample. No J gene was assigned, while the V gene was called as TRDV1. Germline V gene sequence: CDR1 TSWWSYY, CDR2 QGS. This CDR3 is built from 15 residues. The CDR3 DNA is TGTGCTCTTGGGGCCCCTTTTCGGGCTACATTTAAACTCACCTTT. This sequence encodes CALGAPFRATFKLTF.

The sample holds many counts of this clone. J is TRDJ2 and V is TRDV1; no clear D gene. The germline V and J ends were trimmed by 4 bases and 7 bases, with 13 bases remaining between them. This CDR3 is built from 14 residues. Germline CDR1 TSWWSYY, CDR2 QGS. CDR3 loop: CALGGSVSIAQLFF. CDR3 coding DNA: TGTGCTCTTGGGGGCTCCGTATCGATAGCACAACTCTTCTTT.

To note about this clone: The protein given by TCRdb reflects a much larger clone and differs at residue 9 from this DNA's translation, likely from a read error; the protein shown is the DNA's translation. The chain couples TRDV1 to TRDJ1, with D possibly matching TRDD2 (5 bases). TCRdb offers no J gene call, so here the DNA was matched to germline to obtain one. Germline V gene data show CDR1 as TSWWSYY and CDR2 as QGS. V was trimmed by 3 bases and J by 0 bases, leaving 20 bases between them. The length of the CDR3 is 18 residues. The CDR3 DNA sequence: TGTGCTCTTGGGGACCTACCCCTACTCTATTTGTACACCGATAAACTCATCTTT. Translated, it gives CALGDLPLLYLYTDKLIF.

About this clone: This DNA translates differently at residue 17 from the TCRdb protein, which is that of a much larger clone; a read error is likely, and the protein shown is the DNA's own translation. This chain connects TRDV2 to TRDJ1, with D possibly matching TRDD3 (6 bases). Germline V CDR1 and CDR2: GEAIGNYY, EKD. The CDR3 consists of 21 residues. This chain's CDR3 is CACDTGIYALGTQRYTYKLIF. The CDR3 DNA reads TGTGCCTGTGACACCGGAATCTACGCGCTGGGGACTCAGAGGTACACCTATAAACTCATCTTT.

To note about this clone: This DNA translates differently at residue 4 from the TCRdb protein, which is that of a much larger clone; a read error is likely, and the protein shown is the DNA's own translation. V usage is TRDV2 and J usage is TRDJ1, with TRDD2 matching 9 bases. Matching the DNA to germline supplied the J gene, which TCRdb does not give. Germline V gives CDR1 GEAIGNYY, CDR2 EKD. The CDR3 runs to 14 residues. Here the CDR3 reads CACVTLPTADKLIF. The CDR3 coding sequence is TGTGCCTGTGTCACCCTTCCTACTGCCGATAAACTCATCTTT.

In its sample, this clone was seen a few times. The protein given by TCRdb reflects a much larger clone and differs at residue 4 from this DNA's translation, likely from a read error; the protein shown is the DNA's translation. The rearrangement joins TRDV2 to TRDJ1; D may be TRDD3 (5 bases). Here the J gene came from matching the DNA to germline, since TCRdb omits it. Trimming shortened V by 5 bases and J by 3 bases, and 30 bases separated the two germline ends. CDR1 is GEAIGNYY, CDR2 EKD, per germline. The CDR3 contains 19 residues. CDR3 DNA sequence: TGTGCCTGTGGCTTAGTCACTGGAAGAGGGGTTTTGTATGCCGATAAACTCATCTTT. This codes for CACGLVTGRGVLYADKLIF.

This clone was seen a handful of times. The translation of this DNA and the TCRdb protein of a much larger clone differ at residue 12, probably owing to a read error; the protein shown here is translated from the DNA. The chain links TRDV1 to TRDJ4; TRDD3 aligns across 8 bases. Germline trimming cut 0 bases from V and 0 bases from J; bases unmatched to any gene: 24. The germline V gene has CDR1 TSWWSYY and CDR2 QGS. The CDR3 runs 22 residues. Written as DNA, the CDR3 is TGTGCTCTTGGGGAACTAGCCAATTTCATTACTGAGGGATACGCCCCGGCCAGACCCCTGATCTTT. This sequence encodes CALGELANFITEGYAPARPLIF.

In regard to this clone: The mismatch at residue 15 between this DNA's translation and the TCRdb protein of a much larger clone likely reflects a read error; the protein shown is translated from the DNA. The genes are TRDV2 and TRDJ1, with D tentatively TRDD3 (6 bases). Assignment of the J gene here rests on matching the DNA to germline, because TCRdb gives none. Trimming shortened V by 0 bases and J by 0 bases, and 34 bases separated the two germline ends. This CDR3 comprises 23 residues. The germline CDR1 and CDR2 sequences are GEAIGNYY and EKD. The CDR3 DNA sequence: TGTGCCTGTGACACCGGGGGGGCCCGATACTTCGACCGGGGGACACGGTACACCGATAAACTCATCTTT. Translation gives CACDTGGARYFDRGTRYTDKLIF.

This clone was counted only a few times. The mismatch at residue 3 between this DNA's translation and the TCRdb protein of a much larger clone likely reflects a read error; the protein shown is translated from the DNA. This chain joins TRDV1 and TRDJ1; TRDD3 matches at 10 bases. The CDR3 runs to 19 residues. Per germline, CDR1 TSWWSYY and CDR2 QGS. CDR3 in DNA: TGTGCTTTTGGGGAACTATCCCCTTTTACTGGGGGATACACCGATAAACTCATCTTT. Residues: CAFGELSPFTGGYTDKLIF.

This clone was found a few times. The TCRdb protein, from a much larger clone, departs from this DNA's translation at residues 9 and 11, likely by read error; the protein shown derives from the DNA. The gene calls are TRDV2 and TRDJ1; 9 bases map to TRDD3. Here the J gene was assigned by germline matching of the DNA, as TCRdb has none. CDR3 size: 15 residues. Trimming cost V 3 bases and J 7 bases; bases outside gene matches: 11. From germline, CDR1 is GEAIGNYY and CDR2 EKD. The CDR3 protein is CACDHLGDSSGKLIF. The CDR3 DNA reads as TGTGCCTGTGACCACCTGGGGGATTCGAGCGGTAAACTCATCTTT.

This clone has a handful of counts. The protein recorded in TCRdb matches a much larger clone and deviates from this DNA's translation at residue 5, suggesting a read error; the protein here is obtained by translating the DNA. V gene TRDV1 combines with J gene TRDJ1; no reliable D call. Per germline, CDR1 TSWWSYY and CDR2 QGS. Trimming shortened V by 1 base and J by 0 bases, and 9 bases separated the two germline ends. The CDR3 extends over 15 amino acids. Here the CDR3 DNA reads TGTGCTCTTGGGGAACGGTTTGACCACACCGATAAACTCATCTTT. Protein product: CALGERFDHTDKLIF.

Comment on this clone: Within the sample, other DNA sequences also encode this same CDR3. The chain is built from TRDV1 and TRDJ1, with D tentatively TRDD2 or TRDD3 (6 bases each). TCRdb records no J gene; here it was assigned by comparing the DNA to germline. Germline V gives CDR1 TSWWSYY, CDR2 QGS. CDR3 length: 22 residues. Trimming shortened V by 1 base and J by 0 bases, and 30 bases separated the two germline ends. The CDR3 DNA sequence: TGTGCTCTTGGGGAACCTGCTTCTGTCCTACCATGGGGGGACAAGTACACCGATAAACTCATCTTT. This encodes CALGEPASVLPWGDKYTDKLIF.

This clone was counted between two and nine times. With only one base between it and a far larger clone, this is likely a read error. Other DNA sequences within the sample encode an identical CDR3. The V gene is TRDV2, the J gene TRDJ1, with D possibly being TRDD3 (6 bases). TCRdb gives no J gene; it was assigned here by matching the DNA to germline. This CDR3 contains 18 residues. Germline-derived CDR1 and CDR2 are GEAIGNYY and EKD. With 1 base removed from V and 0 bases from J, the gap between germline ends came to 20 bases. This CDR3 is CACDTVSQGGKYTDKLIF. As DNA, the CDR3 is TGTGCCTGTGACACTGTAAGTCAAGGGGGAAAGTACACCGATAAACTCATCTTT.

In DNA, the CDR3 is TGTGCTCTTGGGGAACTCGGGCCTTCCTACTCGGTACTGGGGGATACGGCCGATAAACTCATCTTT. Its protein is CALGELGPSYSVLGDTADKLIF. The rearrangement links TRDV1 to TRDJ1; 13 bases are shared with TRDD3. Trimming at V came to 0 bases and at J to 3 bases, leaving 19 bases not matched to a gene. Germline assignment: CDR1 TSWWSYY and CDR2 QGS. CDR3 length: 22 residues.

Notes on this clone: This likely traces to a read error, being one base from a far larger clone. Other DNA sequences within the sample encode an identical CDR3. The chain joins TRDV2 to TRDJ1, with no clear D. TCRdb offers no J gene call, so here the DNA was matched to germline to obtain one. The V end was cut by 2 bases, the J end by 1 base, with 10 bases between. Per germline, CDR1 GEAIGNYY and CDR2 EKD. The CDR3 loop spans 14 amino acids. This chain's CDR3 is CACDRGGSTDKLIF. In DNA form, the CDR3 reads TGTGCCTGTGACAGAGGAGGATCCACCGATAAACTCATCTTT.

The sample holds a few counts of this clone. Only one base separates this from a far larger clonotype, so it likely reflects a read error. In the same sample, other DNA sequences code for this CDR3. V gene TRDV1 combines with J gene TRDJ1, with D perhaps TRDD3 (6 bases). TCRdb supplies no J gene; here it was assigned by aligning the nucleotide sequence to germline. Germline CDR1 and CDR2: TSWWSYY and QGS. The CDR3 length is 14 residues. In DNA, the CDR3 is TGTGCCCTTGGGGAACCCTCCCCGGGGATTAAACTCATCTTT. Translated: CALGEPSPGIKLIF.

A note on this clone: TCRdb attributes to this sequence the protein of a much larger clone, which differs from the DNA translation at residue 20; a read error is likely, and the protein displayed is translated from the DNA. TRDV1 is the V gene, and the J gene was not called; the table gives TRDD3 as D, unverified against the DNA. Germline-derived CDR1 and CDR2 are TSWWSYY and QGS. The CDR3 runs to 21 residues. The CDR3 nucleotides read TGTGCTCTTGGGGAAAGTATCCTACAAAACATTTGGGGGATACGCGCCGATAAACTCACCTTT. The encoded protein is CALGESILQNIWGIRADKLTF.

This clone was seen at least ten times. Written as DNA, the CDR3 is TGTGCTCTTGGGGAAGCAGCCGGCTACCTGGGGGATACCAAACTCATCTTT. This translates into CALGEAAGYLGDTKLIF. The V gene is TRDV1, the J gene TRDJ1, with 11 bases lining up with TRDD3. The V gene end was trimmed by 2 bases and the J gene end by 8 bases; junction bases not matched to a gene: 13. This CDR3 spans 17 amino acids. Germline V gives CDR1 TSWWSYY, CDR2 QGS.

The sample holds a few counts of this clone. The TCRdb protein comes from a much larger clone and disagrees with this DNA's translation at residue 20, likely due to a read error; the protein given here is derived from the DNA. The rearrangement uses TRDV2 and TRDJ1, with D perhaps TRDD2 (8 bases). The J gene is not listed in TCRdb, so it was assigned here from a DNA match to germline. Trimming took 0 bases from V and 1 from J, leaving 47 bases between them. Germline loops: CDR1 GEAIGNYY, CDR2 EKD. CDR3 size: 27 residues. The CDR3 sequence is CACDTKLPTSTGELPPSCDEATDKLIF. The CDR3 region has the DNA TGTGCCTGTGACACCAAACTTCCTACAAGTACTGGGGAACTTCCCCCCTCCTGCGATGAAGCCACCGATAAACTCATCTTT.

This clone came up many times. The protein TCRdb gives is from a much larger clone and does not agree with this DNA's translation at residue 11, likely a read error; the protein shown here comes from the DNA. CDR3 residues: CACDTLDWGIANLTAQLFF. CDR3 DNA sequence: TGTGCCTGTGACACTTTAGACTGGGGGATAGCCAATTTGACAGCACAACTCTTCTTT. V gene TRDV2 combines with J gene TRDJ2; 11 bases map to TRDD3. This CDR3 is built from 19 residues. CDR1 and CDR2 from the germline V gene are GEAIGNYY and EKD. The V segment lost 1 base and the J segment 1 base; nucleotides outside the gene matches: 10.

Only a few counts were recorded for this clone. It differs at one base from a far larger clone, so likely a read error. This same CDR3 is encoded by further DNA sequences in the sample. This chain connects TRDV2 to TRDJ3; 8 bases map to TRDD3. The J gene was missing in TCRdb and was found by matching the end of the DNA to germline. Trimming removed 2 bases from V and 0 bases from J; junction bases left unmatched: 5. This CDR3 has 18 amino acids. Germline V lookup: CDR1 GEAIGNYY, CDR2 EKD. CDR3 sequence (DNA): TGTGCCTGTGACAGGCTGGGGGACCTCTCCTGGGACACCCGACAGATGTTTTTC. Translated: CACDRLGDLSWDTRQMFF.